This T cell receptor beta chain appears in the sequencing data of a study of cytomegalovirus exposure and HLA in healthy donors. Regarding the study as a whole: The study found most TCR sequences rare, yet found some public TCRs in many donors.

This CDR3 is 14 amino acids long. Trimming left V 10 bases short and J 1 base short, with 14 bases between. Germline V lookup: CDR1 LNHDA, CDR2 SQIVND (reference sequence). PCR involved 60 Vbeta and 13 Jbeta primers. Data came from immunoSEQ multiplex PCR; TCRdb stores just in-frame clones and leaves some out. The data show about 130,000 clones, about 74% seen once. Regarding this clone: Its target is not known.

The J gene is TRBJ2-1, the V gene TRBV19, with TRBD2 as a possible D gene (6 bases). The TCR was taken from a man aged 18 to 29 in good health and CMV-seropositive. Sequencing input: PBMCs. In DNA, the CDR3 is TGTGCCACCAAACGGGGGATTTCCTACAATGAGCAGTTCTTC. Translated: CATKRGISYNEQFF. The full variable domain, completed using reference TRBV19 and TRBJ2-1, is DGGITQSPKYLFRKEGQNVTLSCEQNLNHDAMYWYRQDPGQGLRLIYYSQIVNDFQKGDIAEGYSVSREKKESFPLTVTSAQKNPTAFYLCATKRGISYNEQFFGPGTRLTVL.